This T cell receptor (beta chain) emerged from a study of shared clonotypes between healthy human individuals. In the study overall: The study used three CD4 naive, three CD4 memory, two CD8 naive and one CD8 memory plate per donor.

To note about this clone: Its specificity is not known.

This CDR3 region has 11 residues. Germline V gene sequence: CDR1 MDHEN, CDR2 SYDVKM. The V and J ends lost 11 bases and 9 bases respectively, with 14 bases between them. An assay was performed, and its level was deep. Using immunoSEQ multiplex PCR, the repertoire was profiled, and TCRdb retains in-frame clones only, with some absent. Among more than 900,000 clones, 70% to 80% were seen once, and the ten largest hold 0.6% to 0.75%. Whole-study results and caveats: Generation probability values for non-shared clonotypes were lower than those for clonotypes shared by all four donors. Sequencing depth was predicted to influence how clonotypes are shared among donors.

Sequences were obtained from memory CD4+ T cells from PBMCs. Subset: CD45RA-negative fraction. The chain joins TRBV28 to TRBJ2-1; perhaps TRBD2 as D (6 bases). The TCR originated in a young man in good health. Some clones in this sample may be carry-over from other donors' samples. In DNA form, the CDR3 reads TGTGCCGCCGGAGGGACTTTTGAGCAGTTCTTC. Its translation: CAAGGTFEQFF.